These 7 T cell receptor beta chains originate from one sample sequenced in a study of graft-versus-host responses after intestinal transplantation. Only in-frame clones appear in the TCRdb table, and some are missing; sequencing was by immunoSEQ multiplex PCR. Here the sample spans 75,000 to 100,000 clones, 90% being singletons. The sample here was PBMCs, taken around 450 days after intestinal transplant. These receptors all stem from a human patient who received an intestinal transplant, so some T cells may come from the graft donor.

The V and J genes are TRBV14 and TRBJ2-5; possibly TRBD2 for D (6 bases). V lost 0 bases and J lost 7, with 15 bases in between. This CDR3 has 15 residues. Germline CDR1 reads SGHDN; CDR2 reads FVKESK. CDR3 residues: CASSQDGRGWGTQYF. The CDR3 bases are TGTGCCAGCAGCCAAGATGGCCGGGGGTGGGGGACCCAGTACTTC.

The count of this clone is one. V and J are TRBV6-1 and TRBJ2-1, with a possible D match to TRBD2 (7 bases). Germline V lookup: CDR1 MNHNS, CDR2 SASEGT. Between the trimmed V and J ends, which lost 7 bases and 7 bases, there was a span of 17 bases. CDR3 size: 14 residues. The DNA for the CDR3 is TGTGCCAGCAAGTGGGGGGGGCCGGGGAATGAGCAGTTCTTC. This translates into CASKWGGPGNEQFF.

This clone has just a few counts. The sample has other DNA sequences that encode this CDR3 too. The chain is built from TRBV6-4 and TRBJ2-3; D gene unclear. Trimming cost V 4 bases and J 0 bases, with 8 bases left between them. The CDR3 runs to 14 residues. Germline V gene sequence: CDR1 MRHNA, CDR2 SNTAGT. The CDR3 here is CASSAGTSTDTQYF. CDR3 nucleotide sequence: TGTGCCAGCAGTGCGGGTACTAGCACAGATACGCAGTATTTT.

The J gene is TRBJ2-7, the V gene TRBV18; TRBD1 matches 8 bases. V lost 1 base to trimming and J lost 3 bases; unmatched junction nucleotides: 8. The CDR3 totals 16 residues. From germline, CDR1 is KGHSH and CDR2 LQKENI. The CDR3 coding sequence is TGTGCCAGCTCACCACTCCGCACAGGGGGTTTCTACGAGCAGTACTTC. It encodes CASSPLRTGGFYEQYF.

The rearrangement uses TRBV9 and TRBJ2-3, with D possibly called TRBD1 or TRBD2 (5 bases each). Between the trimmed V and J ends, which lost 1 base and 2 bases, there was a span of 17 bases. The CDR3 is made up of 17 amino acids. The V gene's germline CDR1 is SGDLS and CDR2 YYNGEE. In nucleotides, the CDR3 is TGTGCCAGCAGCGTAACGGGGTCGGGCAGGGCCACAGATACGCAGTATTTT. The encoded protein is CASSVTGSGRATDTQYF.

V gene TRBV5-6 combines with J gene TRBJ1-6; possible D gene TRBD1, 5 bases. The CDR3 contains 16 residues. Germline values: CDR1 SGHDT, CDR2 YYEEEE. Trimming cost V 4 bases and J 8 bases, with 19 bases left between them. The CDR3 region has the DNA TGTGCCAGCAGCCCGCTCGGACGGGGGACGGATTCACCCCTCCACTTT. Translating it yields CASSPLGRGTDSPLHF.

This chain joins TRBV10-2 and TRBJ1-1; maybe TRBD1 (5 bases). The CDR3 contains 11 residues. Trimming took 7 bases from V and 8 from J, leaving 11 bases between them. Looked up from germline, CDR1 is WSHSY and CDR2 is SAAADI. CDR3 sequence (DNA): TGCGCCAGCAATCACAGGAAAGAAGCTTTCTTT. Translation: CASNHRKEAFF.